This T cell receptor (beta chain) appears in the sequencing data of a study of blood T cells in healthy people across ages. Germline CDR1 is WSHSY and CDR2 is SAAADI. The CDR3 has 14 residues. Losses at the gene ends were 2 bases for V and 2 bases for J; bases not matched to a gene: 2. Together with a sample-barcoded 5' primer, a J-beta primer mix was included in a second PCR lasting about 6 to 11 cycles. From the 5' RACE reads, TCRdb called clonotypes with MiXCR, one entry per CDR3 protein. The sample has about 1,400,000 distinct CDR3 sequences, approximately 59% seen once. Overall study findings and caveats: Strongly correlated with naive T cell percentage was TCR beta diversity.

With regard to this clonotype: Its antigen is undetermined.

They isolated at least 6 million PBMCs from each sample. The rearrangement uses TRBV10-2 and TRBJ1-2; 7 bases are shared with TRBD1. The receptor was derived from a man between 18 and 35 years old in good health. Sequenced sample: blood. As DNA, the CDR3 is TGCGCCAGCAGTGAGCGCAGGGGGAACTATGGCTACACCTTC. The encoded protein is CASSERRGNYGYTF.